Included here is one T cell receptor (beta chain) sequence, with context. Its antigen is undetermined. The method was immunoSEQ multiplex PCR; TCRdb's version includes in-frame clones alone and lacks a portion of them. The sample consists of approximately 61,000 clones, about four fifths of them appearing once. Sample time point: week 11, during vaccination. Vaccinated patients received 300 ug of mutant IDH1 20-mer peptide per dose, with topical imiquimod. This record belongs to a study of a mutant IDH1 vaccine in newly diagnosed glioma. The sample here was PBMCs, taken from a glioma patient whose treatment included an IDH1 peptide vaccine. This TCR derives from a man aged 45-65 years with glioma.

CDR3 loop: CASSLDAGSETQYF. DNA for the CDR3: TGTGCCAGCAGCTTGGACGCGGGCTCAGAGACCCAGTACTTC. The chain uses TRBV5-4 and TRBJ2-5; D may be TRBD2 (5 bases). The CDR3 spans 14 residues. Germline V gene sequence: CDR1 SGHNT, CDR2 YYREEE (reference sequence). V gave up 0 bases and J gave up 4 bases, with 10 bases separating them.